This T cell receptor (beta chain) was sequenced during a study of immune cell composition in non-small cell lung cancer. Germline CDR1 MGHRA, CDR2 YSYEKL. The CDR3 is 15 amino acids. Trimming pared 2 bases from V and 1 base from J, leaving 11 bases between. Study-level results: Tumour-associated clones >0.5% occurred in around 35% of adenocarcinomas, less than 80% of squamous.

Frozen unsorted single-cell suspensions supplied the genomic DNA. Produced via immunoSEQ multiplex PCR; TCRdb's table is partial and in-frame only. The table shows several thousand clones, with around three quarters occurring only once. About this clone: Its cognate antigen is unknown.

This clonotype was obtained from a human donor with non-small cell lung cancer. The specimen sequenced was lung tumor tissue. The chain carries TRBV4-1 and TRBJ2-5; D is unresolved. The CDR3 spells CASSQQGSIQETQYF. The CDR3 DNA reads TGCGCCAGCAGCCAACAAGGGTCGATCCAAGAGACCCAGTACTTC.